Listed here is a single T cell receptor (beta chain). Per the study methods: Reference gene primer amplification yielded estimated nucleated cell counts. Profiled with immunoSEQ multiplex PCR; TCRdb holds only in-frame clones, not every one. V and J calls and clone size are given by that table; D and trimming were obtained from the DNA. The table has around 130,000 clones, more than 75% seen once. The V gene lost 6 bases and the J gene lost 2 bases, with 17 bases spanning the gap. From germline, CDR1 is MNHEY and CDR2 SMNVEV (reference sequence). The CDR3 is made up of 17 amino acids. These data come from a study of blood T cell repertoires in COVID-19. Study information: COVID-19 samples collected from the United States, Italy and Spain covered acute and convalescent phases. Sources were T cells, B-cell-depleted T cells, or PBMCs; the material itself was cDNA or gDNA.

Sequenced material: peripheral blood. The genes are TRBV27 and TRBJ2-6; D perhaps matches TRBD1 (5 bases). This clonotype originated in a man between 70 and 80 years old with active COVID-19. The CDR3 is CASRSKPGAPGANVLTF. In nucleotides, the CDR3 is TGTGCCAGCAGATCCAAACCTGGGGCGCCTGGGGCCAACGTCCTGACTTTC.